The rows below give T cell receptor beta chains drawn from one sample of a study of identical twins. MiXCR, applied by TCRdb to the 5' RACE reads, yields one record per CDR3 protein. The data contain about 200,000 distinct CDR3 sequences, 10% of them singletons. What was sequenced was memory T cells sorted from blood. The source is a man in his fifties in good health. Both conserved end residues are part of each CDR3. A D gene is named only where the DNA matches it firmly. Only part of the rows carry a size: once, few, many, or a class if the clone is expanded.

J,size,D,V,DNA,CDR3
TRBJ1-1,few,-,TRBV9,TGTGCCAGCGCGTTAGGACCAGCCGGGAACACTGAAGCTTTCTTT,CASALGPAGNTEAFF
TRBJ1-4,many,-,TRBV2,TGTGCCACTACGGGCAGCTGGGATGAAAAACTGTTTTTT,CATTGSWDEKLFF
TRBJ2-2,many,-,TRBV29-1,TGCAGCGTTGACAGCTTGAACACCGGGGAGCTGTTTTTT,CSVDSLNTGELFF
TRBJ1-4,few,TRBD1,TRBV6-1,TGTGCCAGCAGCCTGGGACAGGTTAAGGAAAAACTGTTTTTT,CASSLGQVKEKLFF
TRBJ1-3,-,TRBD1,TRBV4-3,TGCGCCAGCAGCCGAGAGACTATGACAGGGAGTGGAAACACCATATATTTT,CASSRETMTGSGNTIYF
TRBJ1-2,-,-,TRBV7-9,TGTGCCAGCAGCTTAATTGTATGGCAGGCGAATAACTATGGCTACACCTTC,CASSLIVWQANNYGYTF
TRBJ1-4,-,TRBD1,TRBV6-5,TGTGCCAGCAGTTATCTCCGGACAGGGGGCTCGACTAATGAAAAACTGTTTTTT,CASSYLRTGGSTNEKLFF
TRBJ2-5,few,-,TRBV7-6,TGTGCCAGCAGCTTACAGCACCAAGAGACCCAGTACTTC,CASSLQHQETQYF
TRBJ1-4,few,-,TRBV5-5,TGTGCCAGCAGCGTCTCGGGAATTGCAACTAATGAAAAACTGTTTTTT,CASSVSGIATNEKLFF
TRBJ2-7,-,TRBD1,TRBV6-2/TRBV6-3,TGTGCCAGCAGGAATTGGGACAGCTCCTACGAGCAGTACTTC,CASRNWDSSYEQYF
TRBJ2-7,-,TRBD1,TRBV5-1,TGCGCCAGCAGCTTGGTAGGGACAGGGCCCTACGAGCAGTACTTC,CASSLVGTGPYEQYF
TRBJ2-1,few,-,TRBV6-2/TRBV6-3,TGTGCCAGCAGTTACAGTGGATACAATGAGCAGTTCTTC,CASSYSGYNEQFF
TRBJ2-3,few,-,TRBV5-1,TGCGCCAGCAGCTTGGAGGTGGGCACAGATACGCAGTATTTT,CASSLEVGTDTQYF
TRBJ2-3,-,-,TRBV7-2,TGTGCCAGCAGCTCCGCAGGAGATACGCAGTATTTT,CASSSAGDTQYF
TRBJ1-6,many,TRBD1,TRBV19,TGTGCCAGTAGTACCTCGACAGGGGCCAATTCACCCCTCCACTTT,CASSTSTGANSPLHF
TRBJ1-6,many,TRBD1,TRBV5-1,TGCGCCAGCAGATTGGGCAGGGGGAATAATTCACCCCTCCACTTT,CASRLGRGNNSPLHF
TRBJ2-1,many,TRBD2,TRBV27,TGTGCCAGCACCCCGGAGGTACTAGCGGGGCGACCTTCGGGCGTGCAGTTCTTC,CASTPEVLAGRPSGVQFF
TRBJ1-2,-,-,TRBV4-2,TGTGCCAGCAGCCAACATGAGATTCCAGGAGGCTACACCTTC,CASSQHEIPGGYTF